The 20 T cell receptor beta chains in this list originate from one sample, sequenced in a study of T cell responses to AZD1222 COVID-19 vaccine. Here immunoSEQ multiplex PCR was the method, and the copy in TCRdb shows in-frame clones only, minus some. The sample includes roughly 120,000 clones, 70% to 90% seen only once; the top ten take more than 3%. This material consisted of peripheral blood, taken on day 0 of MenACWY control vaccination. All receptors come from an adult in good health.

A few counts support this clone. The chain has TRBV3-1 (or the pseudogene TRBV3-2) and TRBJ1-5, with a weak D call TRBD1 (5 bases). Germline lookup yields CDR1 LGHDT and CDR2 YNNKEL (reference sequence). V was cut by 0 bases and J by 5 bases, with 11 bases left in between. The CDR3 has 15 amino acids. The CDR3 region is CASSQDSQGDQPQHF. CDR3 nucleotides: TGTGCCAGCAGCCAAGATTCGCAGGGAGATCAGCCCCAGCATTTT.

CDR3 in amino acids: CASSSTGTSPTF. For the CDR3, the DNA is TGTGCCAGCAGCAGCACCGGGACCTCACCCACCTTC. The chain couples TRBV9 to TRBJ1-2, with D possibly TRBD1 on 5 matching bases. This CDR3 is built from 12 residues. V was clipped by 4 bases and J by 13 bases, with 17 bases between them. Germline V gene data show CDR1 as SGDLS and CDR2 as YYNGEE.

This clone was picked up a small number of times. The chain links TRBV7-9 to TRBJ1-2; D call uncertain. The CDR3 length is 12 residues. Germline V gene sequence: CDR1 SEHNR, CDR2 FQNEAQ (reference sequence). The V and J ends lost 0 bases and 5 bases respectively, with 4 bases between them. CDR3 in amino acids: CASSLAGYGYTF. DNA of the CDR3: TGTGCCAGCAGCTTAGCGGGGTATGGCTACACCTTC.

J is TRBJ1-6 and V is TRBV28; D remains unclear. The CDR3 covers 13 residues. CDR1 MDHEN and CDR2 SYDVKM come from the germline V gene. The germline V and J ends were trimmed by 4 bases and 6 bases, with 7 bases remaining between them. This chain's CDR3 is CASSSQVNSPLHF. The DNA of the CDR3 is TGTGCCAGCAGTTCTCAGGTTAATTCACCCCTCCACTTT. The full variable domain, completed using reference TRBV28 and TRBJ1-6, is DVKVTQSSRYLVKRTGEKVFLECVQDMDHENMFWYRQDPGLGLRLIYFSYDVKMKEKGDIPEGYSVSREKKERFSLILESASTNQTSMYLCASSSQVNSPLHFGNGTRLTVT.

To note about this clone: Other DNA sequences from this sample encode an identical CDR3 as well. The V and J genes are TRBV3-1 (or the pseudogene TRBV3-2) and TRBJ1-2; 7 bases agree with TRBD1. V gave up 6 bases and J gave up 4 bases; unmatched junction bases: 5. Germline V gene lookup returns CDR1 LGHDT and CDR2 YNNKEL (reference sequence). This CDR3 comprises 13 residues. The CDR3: CASSPWDSYGYTF. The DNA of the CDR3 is TGTGCCAGCAGTCCATGGGACAGCTATGGCTACACCTTC.

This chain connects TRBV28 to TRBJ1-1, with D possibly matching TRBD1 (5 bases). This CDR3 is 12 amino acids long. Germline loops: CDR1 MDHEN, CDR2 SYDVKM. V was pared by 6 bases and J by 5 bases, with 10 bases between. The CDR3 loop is CASSSRVTEAFF. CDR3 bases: TGTGCCAGCAGCTCCAGGGTTACTGAAGCTTTCTTT.

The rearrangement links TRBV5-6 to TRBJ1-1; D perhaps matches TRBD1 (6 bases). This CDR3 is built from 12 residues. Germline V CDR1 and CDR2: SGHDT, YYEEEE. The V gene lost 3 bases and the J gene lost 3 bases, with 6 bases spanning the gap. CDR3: CASSSGDTEAFF. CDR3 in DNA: TGTGCCAGCAGCTCAGGGGACACTGAAGCTTTCTTT.

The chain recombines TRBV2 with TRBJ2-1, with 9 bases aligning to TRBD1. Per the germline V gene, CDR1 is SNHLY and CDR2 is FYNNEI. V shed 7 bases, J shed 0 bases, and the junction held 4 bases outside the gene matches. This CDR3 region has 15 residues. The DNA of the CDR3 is TGTGCCAGCATGGGGACAGGGAGCTCCTACAATGAGCAGTTCTTC. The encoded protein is CASMGTGSSYNEQFF.

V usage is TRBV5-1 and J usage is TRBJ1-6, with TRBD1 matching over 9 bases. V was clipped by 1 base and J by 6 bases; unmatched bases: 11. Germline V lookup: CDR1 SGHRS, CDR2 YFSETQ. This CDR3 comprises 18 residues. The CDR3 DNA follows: TGCGCCAGCAGCTTGTTTCTAACGGGACAGGGCACTAATTCACCCCTCCACTTT. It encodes CASSLFLTGQGTNSPLHF.

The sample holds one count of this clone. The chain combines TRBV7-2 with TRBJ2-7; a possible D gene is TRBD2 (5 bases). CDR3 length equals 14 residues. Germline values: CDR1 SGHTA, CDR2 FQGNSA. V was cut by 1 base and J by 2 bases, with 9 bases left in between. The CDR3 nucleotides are TGTGCCAGCAGCTTAGTAGGGAGACCCTACGAGCAGTACTTC. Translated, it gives CASSLVGRPYEQYF.

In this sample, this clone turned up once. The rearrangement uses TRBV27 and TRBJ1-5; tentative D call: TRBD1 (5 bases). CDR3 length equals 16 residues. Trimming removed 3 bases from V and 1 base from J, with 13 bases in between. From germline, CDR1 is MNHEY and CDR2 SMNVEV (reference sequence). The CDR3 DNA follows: TGTGCCAGCAGTTTCCTAGGGGTGGGAAGCAATCAGCCCCAGCATTTT. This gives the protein CASSFLGVGSNQPQHF.

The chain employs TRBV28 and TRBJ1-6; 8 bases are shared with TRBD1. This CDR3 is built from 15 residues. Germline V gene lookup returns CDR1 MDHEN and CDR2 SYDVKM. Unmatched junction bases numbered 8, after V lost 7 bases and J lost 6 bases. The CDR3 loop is CASTQSTGVNSPLHF. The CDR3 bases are TGTGCCAGCACGCAATCGACAGGGGTTAATTCACCCCTCCACTTT.

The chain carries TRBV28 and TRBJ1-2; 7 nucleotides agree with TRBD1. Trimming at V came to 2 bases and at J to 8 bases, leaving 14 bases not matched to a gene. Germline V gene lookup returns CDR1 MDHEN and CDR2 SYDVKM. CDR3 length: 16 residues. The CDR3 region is CASSLGAVQGLRGYTF. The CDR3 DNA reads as TGTGCCAGCAGTTTAGGGGCGGTACAGGGGTTGAGGGGCTACACCTTC.

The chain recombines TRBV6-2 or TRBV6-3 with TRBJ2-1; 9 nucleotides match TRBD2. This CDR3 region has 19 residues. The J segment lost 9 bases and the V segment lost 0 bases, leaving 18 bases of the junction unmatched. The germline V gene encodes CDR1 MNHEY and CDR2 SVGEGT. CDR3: CASSYSHAQGLAAVSEQFF. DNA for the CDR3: TGTGCCAGCAGTTACTCTCACGCCCAGGGACTAGCCGCGGTCAGTGAGCAGTTCTTC.

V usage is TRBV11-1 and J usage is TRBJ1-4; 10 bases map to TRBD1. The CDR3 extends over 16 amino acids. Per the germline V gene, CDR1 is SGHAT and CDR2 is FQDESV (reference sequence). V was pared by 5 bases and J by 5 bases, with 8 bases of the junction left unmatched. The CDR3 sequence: CASSLQPGQGNEKLFF. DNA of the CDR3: TGTGCCAGCAGCCTCCAACCGGGACAGGGGAATGAAAAACTGTTTTTT.

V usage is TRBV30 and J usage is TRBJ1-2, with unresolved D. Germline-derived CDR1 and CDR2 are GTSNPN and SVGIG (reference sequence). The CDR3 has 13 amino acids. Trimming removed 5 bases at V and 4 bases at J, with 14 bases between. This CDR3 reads CAWSGLLFYGYTF. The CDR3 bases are TGTGCCTGGTCAGGACTCCTTTTCTATGGCTACACCTTC.

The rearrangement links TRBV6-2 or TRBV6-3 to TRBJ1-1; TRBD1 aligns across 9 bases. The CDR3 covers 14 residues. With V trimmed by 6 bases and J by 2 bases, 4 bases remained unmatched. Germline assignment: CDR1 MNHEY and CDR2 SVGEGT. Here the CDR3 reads CASSKGQGNTEAFF. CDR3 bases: TGTGCCAGCAGCAAGGGACAGGGCAACACTGAAGCTTTCTTT.

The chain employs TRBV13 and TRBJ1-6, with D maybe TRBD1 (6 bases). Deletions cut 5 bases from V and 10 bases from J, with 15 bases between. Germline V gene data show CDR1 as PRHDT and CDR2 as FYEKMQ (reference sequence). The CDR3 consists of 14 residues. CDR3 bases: TGTGCCAGCAGCCCCCAGGGGCTTTACTCACCCCTCCACTTT. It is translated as CASSPQGLYSPLHF.

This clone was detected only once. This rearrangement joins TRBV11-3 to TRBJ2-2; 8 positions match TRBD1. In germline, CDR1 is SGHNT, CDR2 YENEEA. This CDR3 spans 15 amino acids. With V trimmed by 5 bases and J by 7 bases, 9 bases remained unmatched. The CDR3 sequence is CASSARQGFNGELFF. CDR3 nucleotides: TGTGCCAGCAGCGCCCGACAGGGGTTTAACGGGGAGCTGTTTTTT.

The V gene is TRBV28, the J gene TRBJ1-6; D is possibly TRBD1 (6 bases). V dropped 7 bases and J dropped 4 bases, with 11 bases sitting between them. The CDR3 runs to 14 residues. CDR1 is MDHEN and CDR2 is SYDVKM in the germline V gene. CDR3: CASTPQGYNSPLHF. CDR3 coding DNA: TGTGCCAGCACCCCCCAGGGGTATAATTCACCCCTCCACTTT.